This T cell receptor (beta chain) was found in a study of shared clonotypes between healthy human individuals. Findings and limits, study-wide: Relative to memory subsets, naive subsets generally showed larger estimated richness. Despite large depth, sorted-subset datasets appeared incompletely sequenced. Around 4.7% of naive CD4 clonotypes were shared across a few donors.

CD45RO-negative, CCR7-positively selected cells formed the naive CD8 fraction, excluding terminally differentiated effector memory CD45RA+ cells. A word on this clone: Its specificity is not known.

Several immunoSEQ plates held equal portions of the genomic DNA taken from each subset. Data came from immunoSEQ multiplex PCR; TCRdb stores just in-frame clones and leaves some out. The top ten hold about 1.6% of the sample, which has about 1.9 million clones, 80% to 95% seen once. Germline loops: CDR1 SGHVS, CDR2 FNYEAQ. There are 15 residues in the CDR3. V was shortened by 5 bases and J by 3 bases, with 14 bases between the two germline ends. The receptor was derived from a man aged 18 to 29 in good health. Some clones in this sample may be carry-over from other donors' samples. Sequencing input: naive CD8+ T cells from PBMCs. The rearrangement uses TRBV7-6 and TRBJ2-1; D unclear. CDR3 region: CASSQPTAVYNEQFF. As DNA, the CDR3 is TGTGCCAGCAGCCAACCAACGGCGGTCTACAATGAGCAGTTCTTC.